The source of this T cell receptor beta chain is a study of CD8 T cells in Susac syndrome. This CDR3 spans 13 amino acids. Germline CDR1 and CDR2: SEHNR and FQNEAQ (reference sequence). Trimming took off 4 bases at V and 8 bases at J, with 14 bases between the two ends. Random hexamers were used to reverse transcribe an amount of about 0.5 to 1 ug RNA. TCRdb redid the calling of the immunoSEQ multiplex PCR reads with MiXCR, one entry per CDR3 protein. This sample has roughly 200,000 distinct CDR3 sequences, with 85% to 95% found just once. The receptor was isolated from a human donor in good health. The sample comprised CD4+ T cells from PBMCs. V gene TRBV7-9 combines with J gene TRBJ1-2; no clear D. CDR3 residues: CASSSGSYGGYTF. The CDR3 DNA reads TGTGCCAGCAGCTCCGGGTCGTATGGGGGCTACACCTTC.